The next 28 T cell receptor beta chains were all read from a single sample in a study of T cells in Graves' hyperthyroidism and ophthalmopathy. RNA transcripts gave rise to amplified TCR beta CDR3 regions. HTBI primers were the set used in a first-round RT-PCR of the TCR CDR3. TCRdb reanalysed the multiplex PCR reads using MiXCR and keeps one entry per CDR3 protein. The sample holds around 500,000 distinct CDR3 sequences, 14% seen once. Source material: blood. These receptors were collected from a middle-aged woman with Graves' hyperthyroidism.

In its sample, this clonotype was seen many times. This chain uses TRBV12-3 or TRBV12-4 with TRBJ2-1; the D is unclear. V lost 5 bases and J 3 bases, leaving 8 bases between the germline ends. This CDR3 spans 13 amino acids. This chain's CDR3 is CASSNDNYNEQFF. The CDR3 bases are TGTGCCAGCAGTAACGACAACTACAATGAGCAGTTCTTC.

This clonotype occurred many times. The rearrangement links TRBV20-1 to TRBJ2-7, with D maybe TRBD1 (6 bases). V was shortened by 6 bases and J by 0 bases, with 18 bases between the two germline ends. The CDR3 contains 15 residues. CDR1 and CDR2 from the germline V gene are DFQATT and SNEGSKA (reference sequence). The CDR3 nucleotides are TGCAGTGCGGCCCCTGGACAGTACAACTCCTACGAGCAGTACTTC. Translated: CSAAPGQYNSYEQYF.

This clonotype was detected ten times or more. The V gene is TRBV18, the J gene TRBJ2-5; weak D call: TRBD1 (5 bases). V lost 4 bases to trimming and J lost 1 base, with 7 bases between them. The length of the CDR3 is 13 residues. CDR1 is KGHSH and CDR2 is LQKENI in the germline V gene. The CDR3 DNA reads TGTGCCAGCTCACAGGACACCCAAGAGACCCAGTACTTC. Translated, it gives CASSQDTQETQYF.

The CDR3 region is CASSLASGSANYGYTF. In DNA form, the CDR3 reads TGCGCCAGCAGCTTGGCCTCAGGCAGCGCTAACTATGGCTACACCTTC. The chain couples TRBV5-1 to TRBJ1-2, with D uncertain. Deletions cut 0 bases from V and 0 bases from J, with 12 bases between. Germline CDR1 SGHRS, CDR2 YFSETQ. This CDR3 is 16 amino acids long.

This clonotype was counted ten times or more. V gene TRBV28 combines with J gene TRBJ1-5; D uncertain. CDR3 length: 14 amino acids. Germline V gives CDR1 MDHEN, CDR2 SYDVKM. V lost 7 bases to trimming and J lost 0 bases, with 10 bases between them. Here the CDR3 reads CASNSGYSNQPQHF. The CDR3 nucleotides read TGTGCCAGCAACTCTGGGTATAGCAATCAGCCCCAGCATTTT.

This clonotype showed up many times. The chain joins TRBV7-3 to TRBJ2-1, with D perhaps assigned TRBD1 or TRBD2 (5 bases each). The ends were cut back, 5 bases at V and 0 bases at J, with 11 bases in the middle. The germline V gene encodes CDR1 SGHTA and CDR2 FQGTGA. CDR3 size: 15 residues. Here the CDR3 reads CASSPLGDSYNEQFF. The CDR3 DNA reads TGTGCCAGCAGCCCCCTGGGGGACTCCTACAATGAGCAGTTCTTC.

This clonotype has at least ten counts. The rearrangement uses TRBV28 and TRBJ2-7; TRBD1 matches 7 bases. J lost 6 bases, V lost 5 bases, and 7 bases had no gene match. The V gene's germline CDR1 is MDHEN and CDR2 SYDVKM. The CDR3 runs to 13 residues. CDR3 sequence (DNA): TGTGCCAGCAGTCCGCGGACAGGAACCGAGCAGTACTTC. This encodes CASSPRTGTEQYF.

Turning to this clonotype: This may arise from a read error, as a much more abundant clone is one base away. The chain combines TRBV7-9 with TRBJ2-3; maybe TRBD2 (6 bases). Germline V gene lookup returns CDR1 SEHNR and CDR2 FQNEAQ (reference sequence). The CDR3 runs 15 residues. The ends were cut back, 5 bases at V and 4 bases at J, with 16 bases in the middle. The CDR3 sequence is CASSPGGNLADTQYF. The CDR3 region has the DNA TGTGCCAGCAGCCCTGGCGGGAATTTGGCAGATACGCAGTATTTT.

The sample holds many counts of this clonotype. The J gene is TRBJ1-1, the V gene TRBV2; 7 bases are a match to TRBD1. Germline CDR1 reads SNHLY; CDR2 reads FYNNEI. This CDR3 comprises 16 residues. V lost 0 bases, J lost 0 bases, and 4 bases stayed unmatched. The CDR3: CASSEALGTVNTEAFF. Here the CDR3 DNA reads TGTGCCAGCAGTGAAGCGCTTGGGACAGTGAACACTGAAGCTTTCTTT. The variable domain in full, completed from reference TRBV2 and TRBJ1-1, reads EPEVTQTPSHQVTQMGQEVILRCVPISNHLYFYWYRQILGQKVEFLVSFYNNEISEKSEIFDDQFSVERPDGSNFTLKIRSTKLEDSAMYFCASSEALGTVNTEAFFGQGTRLTVV.

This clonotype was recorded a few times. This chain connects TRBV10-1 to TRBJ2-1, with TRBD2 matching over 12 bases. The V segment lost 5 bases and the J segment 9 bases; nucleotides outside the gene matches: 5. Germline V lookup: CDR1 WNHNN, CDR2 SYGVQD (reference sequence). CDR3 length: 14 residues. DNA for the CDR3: TGCGCCAGCAGTACTAGCGGGAGGATAAGTGAGCAGTTCTTC. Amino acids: CASSTSGRISEQFF.

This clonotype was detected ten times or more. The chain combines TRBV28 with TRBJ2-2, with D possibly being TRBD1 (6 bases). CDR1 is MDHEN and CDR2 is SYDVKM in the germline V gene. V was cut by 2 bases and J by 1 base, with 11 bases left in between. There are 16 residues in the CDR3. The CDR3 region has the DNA TGTGCCAGCAGTTTAGGGGGCGGCCTGAACACCGGGGAGCTGTTTTTT. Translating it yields CASSLGGGLNTGELFF.

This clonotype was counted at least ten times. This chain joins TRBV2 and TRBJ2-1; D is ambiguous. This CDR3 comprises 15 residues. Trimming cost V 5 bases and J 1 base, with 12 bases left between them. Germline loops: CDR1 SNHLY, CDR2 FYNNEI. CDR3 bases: TGTGCCAGCAGTCAGTTAAACCCTTCCTACAATGAGCAGTTCTTC. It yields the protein CASSQLNPSYNEQFF.

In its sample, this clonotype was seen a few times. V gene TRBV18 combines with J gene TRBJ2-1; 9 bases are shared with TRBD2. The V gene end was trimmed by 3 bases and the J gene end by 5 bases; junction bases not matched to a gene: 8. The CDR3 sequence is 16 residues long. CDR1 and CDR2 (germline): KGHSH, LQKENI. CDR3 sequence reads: CASSPTAAGGHNEQFF. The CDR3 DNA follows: TGTGCCAGCTCACCGACCGCGGCGGGAGGGCACAATGAGCAGTTCTTC.

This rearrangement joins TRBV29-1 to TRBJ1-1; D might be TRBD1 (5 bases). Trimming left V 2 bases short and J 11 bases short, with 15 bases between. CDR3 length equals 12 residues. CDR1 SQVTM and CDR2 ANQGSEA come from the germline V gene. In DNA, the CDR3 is TGCAGCGTTGAATCCGAGGGGAGGGAGGCTTTCTTT. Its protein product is CSVESEGREAFF. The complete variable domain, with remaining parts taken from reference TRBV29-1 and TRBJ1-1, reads SAVISQKPSRDICQRGTSLTIQCQVDSQVTMMFWYRQQPGQSLTLIATANQGSEATYESGFVIDKFPISRPNLTFSTLTVSNMSPEDSSIYLCSVESEGREAFFGQGTRLTVV.

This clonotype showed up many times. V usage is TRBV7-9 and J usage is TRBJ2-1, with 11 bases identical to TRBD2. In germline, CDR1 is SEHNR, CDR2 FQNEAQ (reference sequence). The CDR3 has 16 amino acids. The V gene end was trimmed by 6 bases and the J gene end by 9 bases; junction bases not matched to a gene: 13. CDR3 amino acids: CASRPQGGLAGGEQFF. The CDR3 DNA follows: TGTGCCAGCAGACCACAGGGAGGGCTAGCGGGGGGTGAGCAGTTCTTC. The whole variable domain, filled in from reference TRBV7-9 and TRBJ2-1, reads DTGVSQNPRHKITKRGQNVTFRCDPISEHNRLYWYRQTLGQGPEFLTYFQNEAQLEKSRLLSDRFSAERPKGSFSTLEIQRTEQGDSAMYLCASRPQGGLAGGEQFFGPGTRLTVL.

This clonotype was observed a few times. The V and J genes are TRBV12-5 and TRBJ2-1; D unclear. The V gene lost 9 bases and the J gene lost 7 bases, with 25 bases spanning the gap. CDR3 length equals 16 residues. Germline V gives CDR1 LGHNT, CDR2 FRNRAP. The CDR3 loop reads CASATFGAAHRNEQFF. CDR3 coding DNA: TGTGCTAGCGCCACGTTCGGTGCCGCCCATAGGAATGAGCAGTTCTTC.

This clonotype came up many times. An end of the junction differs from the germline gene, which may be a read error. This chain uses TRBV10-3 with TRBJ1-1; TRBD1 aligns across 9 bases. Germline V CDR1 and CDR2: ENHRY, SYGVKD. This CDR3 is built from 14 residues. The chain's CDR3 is CATSWTGANTEAFF. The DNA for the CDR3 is TGTGCCACCAGTTGGACAGGGGCTAACACTGAAGCTTTCTTT.

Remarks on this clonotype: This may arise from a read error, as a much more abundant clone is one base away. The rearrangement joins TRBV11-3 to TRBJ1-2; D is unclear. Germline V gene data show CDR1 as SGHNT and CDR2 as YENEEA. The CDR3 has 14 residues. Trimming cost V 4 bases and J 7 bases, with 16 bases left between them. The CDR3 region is CASSSLPRGRGYTF. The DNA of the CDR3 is TGTGCCAGCAGCTCACTACCTAGAGGCCGTGGCTACACCTTC.

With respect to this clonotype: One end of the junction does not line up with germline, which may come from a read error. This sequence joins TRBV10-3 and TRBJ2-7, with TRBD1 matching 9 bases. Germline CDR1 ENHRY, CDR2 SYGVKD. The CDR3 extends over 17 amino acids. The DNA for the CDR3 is TGTGCCAGCAGTCTCGGACAGGGGCGCACGTTCGTCGACGAGCAGTACTTC. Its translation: CASSLGQGRTFVDEQYF.

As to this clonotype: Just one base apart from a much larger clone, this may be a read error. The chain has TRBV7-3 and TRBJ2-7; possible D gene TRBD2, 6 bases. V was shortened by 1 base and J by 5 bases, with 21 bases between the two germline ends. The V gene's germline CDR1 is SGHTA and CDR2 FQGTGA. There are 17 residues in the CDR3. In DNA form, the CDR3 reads TGTGCCAGCAGCTTAAAAGTAGGGCGGGATGGCCCCCACGAGCAGTACTTC. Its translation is CASSLKVGRDGPHEQYF.

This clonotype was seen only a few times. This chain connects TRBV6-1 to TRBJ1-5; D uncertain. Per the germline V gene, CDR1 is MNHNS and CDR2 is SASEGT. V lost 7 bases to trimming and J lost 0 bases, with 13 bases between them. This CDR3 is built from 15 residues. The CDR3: CASTPTPYSNQPQHF. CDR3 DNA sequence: TGTGCCAGCACCCCAACACCGTATAGCAATCAGCCCCAGCATTTT.

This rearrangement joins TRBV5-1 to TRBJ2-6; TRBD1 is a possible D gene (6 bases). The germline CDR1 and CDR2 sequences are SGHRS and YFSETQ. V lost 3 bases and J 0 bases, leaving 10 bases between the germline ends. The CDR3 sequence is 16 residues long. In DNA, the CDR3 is TGCGCCAGCAGCTCAGGGACACGCTCTGGGGCCAACGTCCTGACTTTC. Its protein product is CASSSGTRSGANVLTF.

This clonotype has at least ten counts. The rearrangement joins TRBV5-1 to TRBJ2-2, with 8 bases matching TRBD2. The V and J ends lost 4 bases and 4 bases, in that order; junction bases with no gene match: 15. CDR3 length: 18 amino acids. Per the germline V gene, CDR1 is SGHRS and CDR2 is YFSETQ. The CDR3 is CASSGNLNSGDSTGELFF. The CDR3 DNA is TGCGCCAGCAGCGGAAACTTAAATAGCGGGGATAGCACCGGGGAGCTGTTTTTT.

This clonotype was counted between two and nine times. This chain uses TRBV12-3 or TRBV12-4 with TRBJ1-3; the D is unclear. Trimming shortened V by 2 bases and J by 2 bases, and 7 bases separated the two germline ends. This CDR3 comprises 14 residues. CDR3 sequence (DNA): TGTGCCAGCAGTTTATGGGGAACTGGAAACACCATATATTTT. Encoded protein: CASSLWGTGNTIYF.

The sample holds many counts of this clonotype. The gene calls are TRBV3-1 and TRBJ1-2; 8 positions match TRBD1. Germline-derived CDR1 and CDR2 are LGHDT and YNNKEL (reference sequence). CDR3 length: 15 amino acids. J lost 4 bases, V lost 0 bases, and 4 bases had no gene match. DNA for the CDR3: TGTGCCAGCAGCCAAGAAGGACAGGGCCGCTATGGCTACACCTTC. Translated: CASSQEGQGRYGYTF.

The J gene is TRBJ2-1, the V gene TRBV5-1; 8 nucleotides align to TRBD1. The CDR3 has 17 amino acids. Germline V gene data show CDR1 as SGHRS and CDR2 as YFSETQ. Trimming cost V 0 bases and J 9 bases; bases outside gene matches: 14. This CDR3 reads CASSLGAGGGSKSEQFF. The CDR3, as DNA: TGCGCCAGCAGCTTGGGAGCAGGGGGCGGCAGTAAGAGTGAGCAGTTCTTC.

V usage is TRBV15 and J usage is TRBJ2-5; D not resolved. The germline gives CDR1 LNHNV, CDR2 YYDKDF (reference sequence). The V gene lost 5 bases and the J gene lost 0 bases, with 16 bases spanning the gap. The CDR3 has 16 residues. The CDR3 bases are TGTGCCACCAGCCAACTTTACGGAGCCGACCAAGAGACCCAGTACTTC. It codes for CATSQLYGADQETQYF.

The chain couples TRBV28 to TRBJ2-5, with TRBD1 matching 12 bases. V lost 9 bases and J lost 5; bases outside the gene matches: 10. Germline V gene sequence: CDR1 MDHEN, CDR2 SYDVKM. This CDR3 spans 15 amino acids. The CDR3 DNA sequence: TGTGCCAGTAGGGGAGGGACAGGGGGCACGGAGACCCAGTACTTC. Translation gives CASRGGTGGTETQYF.